The next 13 T cell receptor beta chains were all read from a single sample in a study of cytomegalovirus exposure and HLA in healthy donors. PCR employed 60 Vbeta and 13 Jbeta primers. Sequenced by immunoSEQ multiplex PCR; TCRdb stores in-frame clones only, minus some. The table has about 150,000 clones, roughly three quarters seen once. Source material: PBMCs. These TCRs come from a woman in her forties in good health and CMV-seropositive.

The CDR3 region is CASSYFNQRGRNEQFF. In DNA form, the CDR3 reads TGTGCCAGCAGTTACTTTAACCAGAGAGGGCGAAATGAGCAGTTCTTC. The gene calls are TRBV6-5 and TRBJ2-1; maybe TRBD2 (5 bases). The germline V gene encodes CDR1 MNHEY and CDR2 SVGAGI. Trimming removed 1 base from V and 7 bases from J, with 17 bases in between. CDR3 size: 16 residues.

The chain is built from TRBV28 and TRBJ2-3; 11 nucleotides match TRBD2. This CDR3 has 17 residues. V shed 5 bases, J shed 2 bases, and the junction held 9 bases outside the gene matches. In germline, CDR1 is MDHEN, CDR2 SYDVKM. DNA of the CDR3: TGTGCCAGCAGTACGCTAGCGGGGGGATCGATCACAGATACGCAGTATTTT. It translates to CASSTLAGGSITDTQYF.

This clone showed up just a few times. V is TRBV5-4 and J is TRBJ1-2, with a weak D call TRBD1 (5 bases). Germline CDR1 and CDR2: SGHNT and YYREEE (reference sequence). The CDR3 totals 16 residues. Trimming pared 2 bases from V and 3 bases from J, leaving 17 bases between. CDR3 nucleotides: TGTGCCAGCAGCTTTTTACAGGCGCGGATCGACTATGGCTACACCTTC. Translation gives CASSFLQARIDYGYTF.

The chain recombines TRBV27 with TRBJ2-7; possibly TRBD1 for D (5 bases). Trimming pared 2 bases from V and 2 bases from J, leaving 10 bases between. This CDR3 comprises 14 residues. Per the germline V gene, CDR1 is MNHEY and CDR2 is SMNVEV (reference sequence). The CDR3 spells CASSLRTGAYEQYF. The CDR3 DNA sequence: TGTGCCAGCAGTTTACGAACAGGAGCCTACGAGCAGTACTTC.

The CDR3 region is CASSPVRGKHSGNTIYF. In nucleotides, the CDR3 is TGTGCCAGCTCACCCGTTCGAGGGAAGCACTCTGGAAACACCATATATTTT. V is TRBV18 and J is TRBJ1-3; D unclear. The CDR3 spans 17 residues. The V end lost 3 bases, the J end lost 0 bases, and 15 bases lay between the germline ends. Germline V gives CDR1 KGHSH, CDR2 LQKENI. The full variable domain, its missing parts supplied by reference TRBV18 and TRBJ1-3, is NAGVMQNPRHLVRRRGQEARLRCSPMKGHSHVYWYRQLPEEGLKFMVYLQKENIIDESGMPKERFSAEFPKEGPSILRIQQVVRGDSAAYFCASSPVRGKHSGNTIYFGEGSWLTVV.

This clone has a handful of counts. The rearrangement uses TRBV5-4 and TRBJ2-3, with TRBD2 matching 9 bases. The J segment lost 2 bases and the V segment lost 0 bases, leaving 4 bases of the junction unmatched. The CDR3 loop spans 16 amino acids. Germline V gene data show CDR1 as SGHNT and CDR2 as YYREEE (reference sequence). CDR3 amino acids: CASSLGQRGATDTQYF. The CDR3 bases are TGTGCCAGCAGCTTGGGCCAGCGGGGGGCCACAGATACGCAGTATTTT.

The chain carries TRBV5-8 and TRBJ2-3, with a possible D match to TRBD1 (6 bases). This CDR3 has 16 amino acids. The germline CDR1 and CDR2 sequences are SGHTS and YDEGEE. V gave up 2 bases and J gave up 1 base, with 14 bases separating them. CDR3 DNA: TGTGCCAGCAGCTTTTCTTTCAGGGGACGCACAGATACGCAGTATTTT. Translating gives CASSFSFRGRTDTQYF.

This chain links TRBV14 with TRBJ1-4; perhaps TRBD1 as D (5 bases). CDR3 length equals 15 residues. The V end lost 3 bases, the J end lost 7 bases, and 15 bases lay between the germline ends. Germline CDR1 is SGHDN and CDR2 is FVKESK. The CDR3, as DNA: TGTGCCAGCAGCCAGGACCAGGGCGCCGGTGAAAAACTGTTTTTT. It yields the protein CASSQDQGAGEKLFF.

The chain combines TRBV9 with TRBJ1-2; 7 nucleotides line up with TRBD1. Germline V gene lookup returns CDR1 SGDLS and CDR2 YYNGEE. With V trimmed by 8 bases and J by 5 bases, 12 bases remained unmatched. The CDR3 is 14 amino acids. The CDR3 bases are TGTGCCAGTTCGTCCACCGGGACAGAGTATGGCTACACCTTC. It codes for CASSSTGTEYGYTF.

The genes are TRBV19 and TRBJ1-6; 7 bases map to TRBD1. CDR3 size: 16 residues. V lost 6 bases to trimming and J lost 9 bases; unmatched junction nucleotides: 14. The germline V gene has CDR1 LNHDA and CDR2 SQIVND (reference sequence). CDR3 sequence reads: CASSRTLTGNSSPLHF. The CDR3 nucleotides read TGTGCCAGTAGCCGGACTCTGACAGGGAATAGTTCACCCCTCCACTTT.

The rearrangement joins TRBV19 to TRBJ1-2; D is undetermined. Looked up from germline, CDR1 is LNHDA and CDR2 is SQIVND (reference sequence). Trimming removed 7 bases at V and 4 bases at J, with 10 bases between. The CDR3 has 12 amino acids. The CDR3: CASTEGGYGYTF. CDR3 nucleotide sequence: TGTGCCAGTACCGAGGGCGGCTATGGCTACACCTTC.

This clone was seen more than once but under ten times. The chain uses TRBV7-6 and TRBJ1-1, with D unclear. Germline CDR1 is SGHVS and CDR2 is FNYEAQ. V lost 1 base, J lost 1 base, and 4 bases lay in between. The CDR3 runs to 13 residues. In DNA form, the CDR3 reads TGTGCCAGCAGCTTAGTGGCGAACACTGAAGCTTTCTTT. It yields the protein CASSLVANTEAFF.

This clone was found once. The V gene is TRBV6-5, the J gene TRBJ1-1, with a tentative D call TRBD1 (6 bases). CDR1 is MNHEY, CDR2 SVGAGI, per germline. The V gene lost 7 bases and the J gene lost 4 bases, with 10 bases spanning the gap. This CDR3 comprises 12 residues. The CDR3 DNA reads as TGTGCCAGCACCATGGGGGCCACTGAAGCTTTCTTT. As protein: CASTMGATEAFF.